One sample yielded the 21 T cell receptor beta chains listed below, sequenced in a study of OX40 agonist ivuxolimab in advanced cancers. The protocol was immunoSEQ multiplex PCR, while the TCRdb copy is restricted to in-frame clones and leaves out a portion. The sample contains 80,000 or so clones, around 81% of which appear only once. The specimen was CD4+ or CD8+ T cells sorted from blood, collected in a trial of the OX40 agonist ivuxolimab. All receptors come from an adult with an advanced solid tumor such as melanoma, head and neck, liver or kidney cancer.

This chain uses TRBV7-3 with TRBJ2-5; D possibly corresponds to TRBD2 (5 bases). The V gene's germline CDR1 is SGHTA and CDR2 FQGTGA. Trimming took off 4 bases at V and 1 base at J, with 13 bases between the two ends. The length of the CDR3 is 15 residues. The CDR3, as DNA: TGTGCCAGCAGCTCTTCGGCAGGAGGCCAAGAGACCCAGTACTTC. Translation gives CASSSSAGGQETQYF.

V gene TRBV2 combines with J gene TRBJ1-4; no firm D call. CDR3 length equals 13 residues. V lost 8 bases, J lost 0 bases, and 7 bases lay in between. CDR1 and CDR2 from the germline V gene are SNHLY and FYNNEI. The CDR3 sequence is CASHGSTNEKLFF. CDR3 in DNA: TGTGCCAGCCACGGCTCAACTAATGAAAAACTGTTTTTT.

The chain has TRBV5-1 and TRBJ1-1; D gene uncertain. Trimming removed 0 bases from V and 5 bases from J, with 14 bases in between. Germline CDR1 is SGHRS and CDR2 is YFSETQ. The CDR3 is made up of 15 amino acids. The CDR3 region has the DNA TGCGCCAGCAGCTTGGAAGGCAGTAGAAGAACTGAAGCTTTCTTT. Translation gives CASSLEGSRRTEAFF.

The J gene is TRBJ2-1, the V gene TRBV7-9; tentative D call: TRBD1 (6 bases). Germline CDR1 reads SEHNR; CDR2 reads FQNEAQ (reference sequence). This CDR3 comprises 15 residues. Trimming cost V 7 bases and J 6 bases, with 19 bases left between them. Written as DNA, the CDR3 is TGTGCCAGCAACAGAGCCGAGACAGGCTTCAATGAGCAGTTCTTC. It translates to CASNRAETGFNEQFF.

The CDR3: CASSQRSGGSSYEQYF. CDR3 coding DNA: TGTGCCAGCAGCCAACGCAGCGGGGGAAGCTCCTACGAGCAGTACTTC. The chain carries TRBV4-2 and TRBJ2-7; 8 bases are a match to TRBD2. J gave up 0 bases and V 2 bases, and 6 bases lay outside the gene matches. Germline V gene lookup returns CDR1 LGHNA and CDR2 YNFKEQ. The CDR3 contains 16 residues.

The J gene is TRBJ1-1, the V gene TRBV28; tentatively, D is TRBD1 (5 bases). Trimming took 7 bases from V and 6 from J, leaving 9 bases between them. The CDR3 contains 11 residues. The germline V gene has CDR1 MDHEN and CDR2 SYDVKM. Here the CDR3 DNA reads TGTGCCAGCATTGACAGCTCTGAAGCTTTCTTT. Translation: CASIDSSEAFF.

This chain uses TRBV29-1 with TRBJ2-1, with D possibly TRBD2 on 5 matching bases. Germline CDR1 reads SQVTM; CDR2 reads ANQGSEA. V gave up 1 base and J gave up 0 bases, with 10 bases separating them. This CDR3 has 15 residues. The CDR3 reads CSVEGRPSSYNEQFF. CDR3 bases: TGCAGCGTTGAAGGGAGGCCGAGCTCCTACAATGAGCAGTTCTTC.

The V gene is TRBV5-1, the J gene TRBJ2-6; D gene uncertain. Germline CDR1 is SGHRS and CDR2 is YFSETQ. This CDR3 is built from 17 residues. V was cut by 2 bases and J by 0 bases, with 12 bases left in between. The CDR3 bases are TGCGCCAGCAGCTTAACCCACGGGTACTCTGGGGCCAACGTCCTGACTTTC. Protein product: CASSLTHGYSGANVLTF.

In nucleotides, the CDR3 is TGTGCCAGCAGTGAAGCTTGGGGGAGGACTTCCTACAATGAGCAGTTCTTC. Protein sequence: CASSEAWGRTSYNEQFF. The rearrangement links TRBV6-1 to TRBJ2-1; the D gene is possibly TRBD2 (6 bases). V was trimmed by 0 bases and J by 1 base, leaving 13 bases between them. Germline V gene lookup returns CDR1 MNHNS and CDR2 SASEGT. The CDR3 has 17 amino acids.

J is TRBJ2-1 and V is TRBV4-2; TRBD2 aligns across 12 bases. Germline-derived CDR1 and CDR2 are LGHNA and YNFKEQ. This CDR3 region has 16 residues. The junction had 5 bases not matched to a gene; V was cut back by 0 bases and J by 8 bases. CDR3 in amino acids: CASSQDPSGGVYEQFF. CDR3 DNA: TGTGCCAGCAGCCAAGATCCTAGCGGGGGGGTTTATGAGCAGTTCTTC.

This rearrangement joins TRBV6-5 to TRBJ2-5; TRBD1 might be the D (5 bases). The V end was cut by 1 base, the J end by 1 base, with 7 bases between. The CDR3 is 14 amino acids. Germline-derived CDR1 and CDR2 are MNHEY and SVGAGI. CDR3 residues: CASSYWTSQETQYF. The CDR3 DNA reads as TGTGCCAGCAGTTACTGGACATCCCAAGAGACCCAGTACTTC.

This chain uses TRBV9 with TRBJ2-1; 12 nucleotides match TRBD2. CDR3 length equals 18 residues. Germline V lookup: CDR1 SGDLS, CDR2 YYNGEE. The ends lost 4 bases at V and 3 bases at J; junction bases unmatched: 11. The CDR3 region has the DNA TGTGCCAGCAGCCCCCGAGTGACTAGCGGGAGTCGCTACAATGAGCAGTTCTTC. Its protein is CASSPRVTSGSRYNEQFF.

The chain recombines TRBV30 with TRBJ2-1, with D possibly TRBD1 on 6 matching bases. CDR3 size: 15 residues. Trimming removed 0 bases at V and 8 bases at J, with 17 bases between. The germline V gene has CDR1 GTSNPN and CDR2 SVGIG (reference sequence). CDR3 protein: CAWSVWGQGDYEQFF. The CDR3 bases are TGTGCCTGGAGTGTATGGGGGCAGGGTGACTATGAGCAGTTCTTC.

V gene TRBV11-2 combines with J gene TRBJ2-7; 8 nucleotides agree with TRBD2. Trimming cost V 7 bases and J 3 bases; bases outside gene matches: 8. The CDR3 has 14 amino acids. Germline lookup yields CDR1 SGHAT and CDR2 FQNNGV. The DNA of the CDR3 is TGTGCCAGCACCCAAGCGGGAGCCGTCTACGAGCAGTACTTC. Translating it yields CASTQAGAVYEQYF.

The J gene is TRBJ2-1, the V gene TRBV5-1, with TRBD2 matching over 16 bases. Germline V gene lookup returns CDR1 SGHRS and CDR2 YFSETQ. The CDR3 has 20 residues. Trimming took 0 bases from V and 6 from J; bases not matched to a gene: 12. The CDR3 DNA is TGCGCCAGCAGCTTGGTAGCCGGGACTAGCGGGAGGGCCGGGGGCAATGAGCAGTTCTTC. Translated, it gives CASSLVAGTSGRAGGNEQFF.

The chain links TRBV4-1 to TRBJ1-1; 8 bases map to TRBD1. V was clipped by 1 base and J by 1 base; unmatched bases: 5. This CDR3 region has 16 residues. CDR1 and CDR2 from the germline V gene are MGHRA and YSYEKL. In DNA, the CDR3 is TGCGCCAGCAGCCAAGCCGGACAGGGTGGGAACACTGAAGCTTTCTTT. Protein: CASSQAGQGGNTEAFF.

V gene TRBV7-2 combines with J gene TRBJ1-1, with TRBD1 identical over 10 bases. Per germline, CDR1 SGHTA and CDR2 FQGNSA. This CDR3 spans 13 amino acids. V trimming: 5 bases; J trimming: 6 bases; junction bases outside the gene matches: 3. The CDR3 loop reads CASSRDRGSEAFF. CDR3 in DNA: TGTGCCAGCAGCCGGGACAGGGGTTCTGAAGCTTTCTTT.

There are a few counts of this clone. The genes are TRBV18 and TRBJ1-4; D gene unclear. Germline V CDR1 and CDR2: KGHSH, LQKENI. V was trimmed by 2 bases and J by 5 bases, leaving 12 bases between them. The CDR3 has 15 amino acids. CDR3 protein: CASSPDTDRNEKLFF. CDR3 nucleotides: TGTGCCAGCTCACCAGACACCGACCGGAATGAAAAACTGTTTTTT. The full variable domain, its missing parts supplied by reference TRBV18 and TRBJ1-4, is NAGVMQNPRHLVRRRGQEARLRCSPMKGHSHVYWYRQLPEEGLKFMVYLQKENIIDESGMPKERFSAEFPKEGPSILRIQQVVRGDSAAYFCASSPDTDRNEKLFFGSGTQLSVL.

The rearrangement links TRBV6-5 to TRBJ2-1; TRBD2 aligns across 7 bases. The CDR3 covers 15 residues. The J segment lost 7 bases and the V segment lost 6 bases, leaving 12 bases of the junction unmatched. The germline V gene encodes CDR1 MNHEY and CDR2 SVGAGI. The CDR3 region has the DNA TGTGCCAGCAGCCCCGGGACTACAAATAGTAATGAGCAGTTCTTC. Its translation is CASSPGTTNSNEQFF.

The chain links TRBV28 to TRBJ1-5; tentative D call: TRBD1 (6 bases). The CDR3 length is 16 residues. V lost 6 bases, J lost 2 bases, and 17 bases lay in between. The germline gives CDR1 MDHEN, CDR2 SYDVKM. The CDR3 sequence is CASSQWGGLGNQPQHF. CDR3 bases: TGTGCCAGCAGCCAGTGGGGGGGCCTGGGCAATCAGCCCCAGCATTTT.

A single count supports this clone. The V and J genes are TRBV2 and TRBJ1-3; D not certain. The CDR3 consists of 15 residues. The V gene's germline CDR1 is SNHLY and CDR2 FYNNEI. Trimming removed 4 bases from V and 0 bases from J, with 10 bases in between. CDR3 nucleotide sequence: TGTGCCAGCAGTGCCGTCAAGTCCTCTGGAAACACCATATATTTT. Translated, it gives CASSAVKSSGNTIYF.